A selection of T cell receptor beta chains follows, all from one sample in a study of blood T cell repertoires in COVID-19. Profiling relied on immunoSEQ multiplex PCR, and the TCRdb table lists in-frame clones only, not all of them. The table lists 70,000 or so clones, around 90% of them singletons. Sequencing was carried out using peripheral blood. Receptor source: a woman aged 80 or older with active COVID-19. Each CDR3 is given with its conserved first and last residue. The order of the fields is D gene, V gene, clone size, J gene, CDR3 protein, CDR3 DNA. D genes are given only for firm matches. Size is omitted from some rows. Given values are once, few, many or a class for expanded clones.

D gene: TRBD2; V gene: TRBV18; clone size: NA; J gene: TRBJ2-5; CDR3 protein: CASSPQAAGEETQYF; CDR3 DNA: TGTGCCAGCTCACCACAGGCAGCGGGAGAAGAGACCCAGTACTTC
D gene: TRBD1; V gene: TRBV29-1; clone size: NA; J gene: TRBJ1-1; CDR3 protein: CSVRQGFTEAFF; CDR3 DNA: TGCAGCGTTCGACAGGGTTTCACTGAAGCTTTCTTT
D gene: NA; V gene: TRBV6-5; clone size: once; J gene: TRBJ2-7; CDR3 protein: CASSRQGSPYEQYF; CDR3 DNA: TGTGCCAGCAGCCGCCAGGGTTCCCCCTACGAGCAGTACTTC
D gene: NA; V gene: TRBV24-1; clone size: NA; J gene: TRBJ2-5; CDR3 protein: CATSGPGMGQETQYF; CDR3 DNA: TGTGCCACCAGTGGACCAGGGATGGGACAAGAGACCCAGTACTTC
D gene: NA; V gene: TRBV13; clone size: NA; J gene: TRBJ2-5; CDR3 protein: CASSSRIQETQYF; CDR3 DNA: TGTGCCAGCAGCTCGCGGATCCAAGAGACCCAGTACTTC
D gene: TRBD2; V gene: TRBV7-9; clone size: once; J gene: TRBJ2-1; CDR3 protein: CASSFRTSGRGDEQFF; CDR3 DNA: TGTGCCAGCAGCTTCCGGACTAGCGGGAGAGGCGATGAGCAGTTCTTC
D gene: TRBD1; V gene: TRBV5-4; clone size: NA; J gene: TRBJ2-2; CDR3 protein: CASSTRQGLGTGELFF; CDR3 DNA: TGTGCCAGCAGCACCCGACAGGGCCTGGGGACCGGGGAGCTGTTTTTT
D gene: TRBD1; V gene: TRBV2; clone size: few; J gene: TRBJ2-7; CDR3 protein: CASRNSGTGANEQYF; CDR3 DNA: TGTGCCAGCAGAAATTCCGGGACAGGGGCCAACGAGCAGTACTTC
D gene: TRBD1; V gene: TRBV28; clone size: once; J gene: TRBJ2-5; CDR3 protein: CASSWTGGQETQYF; CDR3 DNA: TGTGCCAGCAGTTGGACAGGGGGTCAAGAGACCCAGTACTTC
D gene: TRBD2; V gene: TRBV27; clone size: once; J gene: TRBJ2-5; CDR3 protein: CASTGLAGGPRETQYF; CDR3 DNA: TGTGCCAGCACGGGACTAGCGGGAGGGCCTAGAGAGACCCAGTACTTC
D gene: NA; V gene: TRBV19; clone size: NA; J gene: TRBJ2-3; CDR3 protein: CASSMQGSSGDTQYF; CDR3 DNA: TGTGCCAGTAGTATGCAGGGGAGTAGTGGAGATACGCAGTATTTT
D gene: NA; V gene: TRBV3-1/TRBV3-2; clone size: NA; J gene: TRBJ2-1; CDR3 protein: CASSQVPEGGYVGEQFF; CDR3 DNA: TGTGCCAGCAGCCAAGTACCCGAGGGCGGTTACGTGGGTGAGCAGTTCTTC
D gene: NA; V gene: TRBV7-2; clone size: NA; J gene: TRBJ1-1; CDR3 protein: CASRPQGRMNTEAFF; CDR3 DNA: TGTGCCAGCAGACCACAGGGAAGGATGAACACTGAAGCTTTCTTT
D gene: NA; V gene: TRBV14; clone size: NA; J gene: TRBJ1-5; CDR3 protein: CASSQERRGPQHF; CDR3 DNA: TGTGCCAGCAGCCAAGAACGCCGGGGGCCCCAGCATTTT
D gene: NA; V gene: TRBV7-3; clone size: NA; J gene: TRBJ2-4; CDR3 protein: CASSLSFPGSGAKNIQYF; CDR3 DNA: TGTGCCAGCAGCTTAAGCTTCCCAGGGTCCGGAGCCAAAAACATTCAGTACTTC
D gene: NA; V gene: TRBV18; clone size: NA; J gene: TRBJ2-7; CDR3 protein: CASSPQGTLPYEQYF; CDR3 DNA: TGTGCCAGCTCACCGCAGGGTACCCTTCCCTACGAGCAGTACTTC
D gene: NA; V gene: TRBV9; clone size: NA; J gene: TRBJ2-1; CDR3 protein: CASSPATSYNEQFF; CDR3 DNA: TGTGCCAGCAGCCCTGCTACCTCCTACAATGAGCAGTTCTTC
D gene: TRBD2; V gene: TRBV7-2; clone size: NA; J gene: TRBJ2-3; CDR3 protein: CASSTRDYRSTQYF; CDR3 DNA: TGTGCCAGCAGCACCCGGGACTACCGAAGTACGCAGTATTTT
D gene: NA; V gene: TRBV19; clone size: once; J gene: TRBJ2-6; CDR3 protein: CASSIFPSGSNSGANVLTF; CDR3 DNA: TGTGCCAGTAGTATATTCCCCTCCGGGTCCAACTCTGGGGCCAACGTCCTGACTTTC
D gene: NA; V gene: TRBV19; clone size: NA; J gene: TRBJ1-1; CDR3 protein: CASSMRTSGTEAFF; CDR3 DNA: TGTGCCAGTAGTATGAGAACGTCTGGCACTGAAGCTTTCTTT
D gene: NA; V gene: TRBV6-5; clone size: NA; J gene: TRBJ1-2; CDR3 protein: CASSGPSGYTF; CDR3 DNA: TGTGCCAGCTCCGGTCCCTCCGGCTACACCTTC
D gene: NA; V gene: TRBV28; clone size: NA; J gene: TRBJ2-1; CDR3 protein: CASSSAGASYNEQFF; CDR3 DNA: TGTGCCAGCAGTTCCGCAGGGGCCTCCTACAATGAGCAGTTCTTC